These 22 T cell receptor beta chains came from one sample sequenced in a study of identical twins listed by TCRdb under 2016. The method behind the library was 5' RACE. This sample was sequenced with an Illumina HiSeq 2000. TCRdb passed the public sequencing reads through fastp at Q25 and MiXCR, retaining productive beta sequences. A single entry per CDR3 protein holds the most common genes and DNA from its merged rows. This sample holds 500,000 to 600,000 distinct CDR3 sequences; approximately 22% were observed only once. The ten most abundant clones make up around 1% of the sample. The sample was also linked to a second study, of T cells expressing NK-cell markers.

Sample: CD4+ T cells sorted from blood. The receptors were sampled from a young woman in good health.

The rearrangement uses TRBV20-1 and TRBJ2-3; the match to TRBD2 covers 8 bases. Germline V lookup: CDR1 DFQATT, CDR2 SNEGSKA (reference sequence). V lost 6 bases to trimming and J lost 2 bases; unmatched junction nucleotides: 7. CDR3 length: 14 amino acids. The CDR3 sequence is CSAQQRGHTDTQYF. In nucleotides, the CDR3 is TGCAGTGCGCAACAGCGGGGGCACACAGATACGCAGTATTTT.

This clonotype was counted between two and nine times. The chain joins TRBV5-1 to TRBJ1-2; 7 bases are a match to TRBD1. J gave up 1 base and V 3 bases, and 6 bases lay outside the gene matches. Germline V gene data show CDR1 as SGHRS and CDR2 as YFSETQ. The CDR3 loop spans 15 amino acids. CDR3 sequence: CASSSGTDFNYGYTF. The DNA of the CDR3 is TGCGCCAGCAGCTCCGGGACAGATTTTAACTATGGCTACACCTTC.

The gene calls are TRBV5-8 and TRBJ2-5; 11 bases match TRBD2. V lost 3 bases to trimming and J lost 5 bases; unmatched junction nucleotides: 6. Germline-derived CDR1 and CDR2 are SGHTS and YDEGEE. This CDR3 comprises 15 residues. The CDR3 is CASSYIAGGHETQYF. As DNA, the CDR3 is TGTGCCAGCAGCTATATAGCGGGGGGGCACGAGACCCAGTACTTC.

The V and J genes are TRBV2 and TRBJ2-2, with unresolved D. The CDR3 loop spans 13 amino acids. The V end lost 6 bases, the J end lost 6 bases, and 11 bases lay between the germline ends. In germline, CDR1 is SNHLY, CDR2 FYNNEI. In nucleotides, the CDR3 is TGTGCCAGCAGCTACGCTGCAGCCGGGGAGCTGTTTTTT. It yields the protein CASSYAAAGELFF.

The DNA of the CDR3 is TGTGCCATCAGTGCCAGCGACAGCGGGGAGCTGTTTTTT. It specifies CAISASDSGELFF. This chain connects TRBV10-3 to TRBJ2-2; D perhaps matches TRBD1 (5 bases). The CDR3 runs to 13 residues. Trimming removed 4 bases at V and 7 bases at J, with 10 bases between. The germline V gene encodes CDR1 ENHRY and CDR2 SYGVKD.

The chain uses TRBV5-1 and TRBJ2-3; 13 bases line up with TRBD2. Losses at the gene ends were 0 bases for V and 4 bases for J; bases not matched to a gene: 2. This CDR3 spans 16 amino acids. The germline gives CDR1 SGHRS, CDR2 YFSETQ. The CDR3 nucleotides are TGCGCCAGCAGCTTGGGGACTAGCGGGGGCCCAGATACGCAGTATTTT. Translated, it gives CASSLGTSGGPDTQYF.

This sequence joins TRBV5-1 and TRBJ2-5; D is possibly TRBD1 or TRBD2 (5 bases each). The CDR3 covers 16 residues. The germline V gene has CDR1 SGHRS and CDR2 YFSETQ. V was pared by 0 bases and J by 1 base, with 13 bases between. The chain's CDR3 is CASSLGPGRIQETQYF. The CDR3 coding sequence is TGCGCCAGCAGCTTGGGACCGGGGCGAATCCAAGAGACCCAGTACTTC.

This clonotype showed up just a few times. This rearrangement joins TRBV7-8 to TRBJ1-2; D not certain. The germline gives CDR1 SGHVS, CDR2 FQNEAQ. V was pared by 5 bases and J by 4 bases, with 14 bases between. The CDR3 spans 14 residues. The CDR3 nucleotides are TGTGCCAGCAGCAATGGGTGGATGGTCTATGGCTACACCTTC. Amino acids: CASSNGWMVYGYTF.

In this sample, this clonotype turned up a few times. The chain has TRBV18 and TRBJ1-5, with D unresolved. The CDR3 contains 15 residues. In germline, CDR1 is KGHSH, CDR2 LQKENI. The ends were cut back, 6 bases at V and 5 bases at J, with 17 bases in the middle. CDR3 nucleotides: TGTGCCAGCTCCCCCAAGACGGGTTGGGATCAGCCCCAGCATTTT. It encodes CASSPKTGWDQPQHF.

This clonotype was found a few times. This chain links TRBV13 with TRBJ2-5; 7 positions agree with TRBD1. Germline loops: CDR1 PRHDT, CDR2 FYEKMQ (reference sequence). The CDR3 has 16 residues. V lost 3 bases, J lost 5 bases, and 12 bases stayed unmatched. This CDR3 is CASSFSRDSLGETQYF. DNA of the CDR3: TGTGCCAGCAGCTTCTCCCGGGACAGCCTAGGGGAGACCCAGTACTTC.

This clonotype was seen ten or more times. V is TRBV12-3 or TRBV12-4 and J is TRBJ2-7, with D perhaps matching TRBD1 or TRBD2 (5 bases each). This CDR3 has 16 residues. V was shortened by 6 bases and J by 2 bases, with 20 bases between the two germline ends. In DNA form, the CDR3 reads TGTGCCAGCAGATTTGCATCCGGCAGAGGGGCCTACGAGCAGTACTTC. Its protein product is CASRFASGRGAYEQYF.

The J gene is TRBJ2-2, the V gene TRBV7-2; D is undetermined. The CDR3 is 15 residues long. The V gene's germline CDR1 is SGHTA and CDR2 FQGNSA. V was clipped by 1 base and J by 4 bases, with 10 bases between them. The CDR3 region is CASSLEPVSTGELFF. CDR3 DNA sequence: TGTGCCAGCAGCTTAGAACCCGTTAGCACCGGGGAGCTGTTTTTT.

The V gene is TRBV6-5, the J gene TRBJ1-2; no clear D. The CDR3 has 11 residues. V dropped 6 bases and J dropped 2 bases, with 4 bases sitting between them. The germline gives CDR1 MNHEY, CDR2 SVGAGI. CDR3 amino acids: CASRTNYGYTF. CDR3 nucleotide sequence: TGTGCCAGCAGGACGAACTATGGCTACACCTTC.

This clonotype was observed a few times. This rearrangement joins TRBV24-1 to TRBJ2-1, with D unresolved. Germline values: CDR1 KGHDR, CDR2 SFDVKD. Trimming removed 9 bases at V and 0 bases at J, with 17 bases between. The CDR3 loop spans 16 amino acids. The CDR3 here is CATPETAPSSYNEQFF. The DNA for the CDR3 is TGTGCCACCCCTGAAACAGCGCCGAGCTCCTACAATGAGCAGTTCTTC.

There are a few counts of this clonotype. The V gene is TRBV20-1, the J gene TRBJ2-7; TRBD1 matches 7 bases. The length of the CDR3 is 13 residues. V lost 3 bases to trimming and J lost 1 base; unmatched junction nucleotides: 3. CDR1 and CDR2 from the germline V gene are DFQATT and SNEGSKA (reference sequence). The CDR3 DNA reads TGCAGTGCTAGGGACAGGCTATCCTACGAGCAGTACTTC. This codes for CSARDRLSYEQYF.

This clonotype was observed many times. The chain links TRBV10-3 to TRBJ1-5, with TRBD1 as a possible D gene (5 bases). The CDR3 runs to 13 residues. The V end lost 6 bases, the J end lost 4 bases, and 10 bases lay between the germline ends. Germline CDR1 is ENHRY and CDR2 is SYGVKD. The CDR3 reads CAIRDDRNQPQHF. DNA for the CDR3: TGTGCCATCAGGGACGACAGAAATCAGCCCCAGCATTTT.

This clonotype was seen a handful of times. This chain connects TRBV20-1 to TRBJ2-7; tentatively, D is TRBD1 (7 bases). The CDR3 has 12 residues. Looked up from germline, CDR1 is DFQATT and CDR2 is SNEGSKA (reference sequence). Trimming removed 5 bases at V and 1 base at J, with 9 bases between. This chain's CDR3 is CSAAGQSYEQYF. DNA for the CDR3: TGCAGTGCTGCGGGACAGTCCTACGAGCAGTACTTC.

In this sample, this clonotype turned up a few times. This chain connects TRBV7-9 to TRBJ2-7, with D unclear. The V end was cut by 1 base, the J end by 1 base, with 8 bases between. The CDR3 totals 14 residues. The germline gives CDR1 SEHNR, CDR2 FQNEAQ (reference sequence). The DNA of the CDR3 is TGTGCCAGCAGCTTAGGCGGCAAATCCTACGAGCAGTACTTC. Amino acids: CASSLGGKSYEQYF. The full variable domain, with the rest looked up from reference TRBV7-9 and TRBJ2-7, is DTGVSQNPRHKITKRGQNVTFRCDPISEHNRLYWYRQTLGQGPEFLTYFQNEAQLEKSRLLSDRFSAERPKGSFSTLEIQRTEQGDSAMYLCASSLGGKSYEQYFGPGTRLTVT.

This chain links TRBV10-3 with TRBJ2-7; TRBD1 or TRBD2 may be the D gene (5 bases each). Germline values: CDR1 ENHRY, CDR2 SYGVKD. Trimming left V 7 bases short and J 1 base short, with 17 bases between. The CDR3 sequence is 15 residues long. CDR3 in amino acids: CAIMAWDARSYEQYF. The CDR3, as DNA: TGTGCCATCATGGCTTGGGACGCTAGGTCCTACGAGCAGTACTTC.

The chain is built from TRBV20-1 and TRBJ2-3, with D hard to call. This CDR3 region has 15 residues. The germline V gene encodes CDR1 DFQATT and CDR2 SNEGSKA (reference sequence). V lost 6 bases to trimming and J lost 0 bases, with 16 bases between them. The CDR3 DNA reads TGCAGTGCAACGTCTACGGGTGGTAGCACAGATACGCAGTATTTT. Its protein product is CSATSTGGSTDTQYF.

The chain employs TRBV20-1 and TRBJ1-5; possible D gene TRBD1, 6 bases. Germline assignment: CDR1 DFQATT and CDR2 SNEGSKA (reference sequence). The CDR3 is 13 amino acids. The CDR3 region has the DNA TGCACCACAGGGATTTGGAGCAATCAGCCCCAGCATTTT. Amino acid sequence: CTTGIWSNQPQHF.

The chain combines TRBV5-1 with TRBJ1-1, with 8 bases that match TRBD1. Germline V lookup: CDR1 SGHRS, CDR2 YFSETQ. Trimming removed 1 base from V and 4 bases from J; junction bases left unmatched: 6. The CDR3 sequence is 15 residues long. In nucleotides, the CDR3 is TGCGCCAGCAGCTTGCCCGGACAGGGCGCCACTGAAGCTTTCTTT. It specifies CASSLPGQGATEAFF.